A single sample is the source of the 21 T cell receptor beta chains below, sequenced in a study of shared clonotypes between healthy human individuals (dated by TCRdb to about 2020). The protocol used for the library was the immunoSEQ multiplex PCR assay. TCRdb obtained this table from immuneACCESS and retained in-frame rearrangements with V and J assigned. These tables miss some clones; where compared with another copy, unresolved V genes account for less than half of the shortfall, and the remainder is unexplained. For this sample there are about 460,000 clones; roughly three quarters appear just once. The top ten hold about 11% of the sample. Sequenced material: PBMCs. These receptors all stem from a woman aged 40-49 years in good health. Some clones in this sample may be carry-over from other donors' samples.

In its sample, this clone was seen once. The CDR3 protein is CASSLRPPGAYEQYF. The CDR3 bases are TGTGCCAGCAGCTTAAGGCCCCCCGGGGCTTACGAGCAGTACTTC. The genes are TRBV11-2 and TRBJ2-7; D may match TRBD1 or TRBD2 (5 bases each). The V and J ends lost 2 bases and 4 bases respectively, with 15 bases between them. The CDR3 spans 15 residues. CDR1 and CDR2 (germline): SGHAT, FQNNGV.

The chain combines TRBV28 with TRBJ2-1, with TRBD2 matching over 16 bases. V was clipped by 6 bases and J by 9 bases; unmatched bases: 5. The CDR3 spans 15 residues. Per germline, CDR1 MDHEN and CDR2 SYDVKM. The CDR3 DNA sequence: TGTGCCAGCAGGGGGACTAGCGGGAGGGCCGGTGAGCAGTTCTTC. Encoded protein: CASRGTSGRAGEQFF.

V is TRBV18 and J is TRBJ2-7; 8 positions match TRBD2. Trimming at V came to 0 bases and at J to 7 bases, leaving 14 bases not matched to a gene. CDR3 length: 17 amino acids. Per the germline V gene, CDR1 is KGHSH and CDR2 is LQKENI. The CDR3 DNA reads TGTGCCAGCTCACCACCGGGGGGACTAGTAGCCCCTGGGGAGCAGTACTTC. It translates to CASSPPGGLVAPGEQYF.

The rearrangement uses TRBV7-8 and TRBJ2-5; D gene ambiguous. The germline CDR1 and CDR2 sequences are SGHVS and FQNEAQ. The CDR3 length is 14 residues. Trimming removed 1 base at V and 3 bases at J, with 9 bases between. CDR3 in amino acids: CASSLGGAEETQYF. CDR3 bases: TGTGCCAGCAGCTTAGGAGGCGCTGAAGAGACCCAGTACTTC.

In this sample, this clone turned up once. This rearrangement joins TRBV5-1 to TRBJ1-2, with 7 bases identical to TRBD1. CDR3 size: 15 residues. V shed 3 bases and J 3 bases; nucleotides not matched to a gene: 8. CDR1 SGHRS and CDR2 YFSETQ come from the germline V gene. In DNA, the CDR3 is TGCGCCAGCAGCTGGGGACAGTCGACGGACTATGGCTACACCTTC. It encodes CASSWGQSTDYGYTF. The variable domain in full, with the rest retrieved from reference TRBV5-1 and TRBJ1-2, is KAGVTQTPRYLIKTRGQQVTLSCSPISGHRSVSWYQQTPGQGLQFLFEYFSETQRNKGNFPGRFSGRQFSNSRSEMNVSTLELGDSALYLCASSWGQSTDYGYTFGSGTRLTVV.

This clone was counted once. V gene TRBV2 combines with J gene TRBJ1-5, with unresolved D. V lost 7 bases, J lost 1 base, and 11 bases lay in between. CDR3 length: 14 amino acids. CDR1 is SNHLY and CDR2 is FYNNEI in the germline V gene. The CDR3 loop is CASNGDMSNQPQHF. The CDR3 DNA is TGTGCCAGCAACGGCGACATGAGCAATCAGCCCCAGCATTTT.

Notes on this clone: This specimen includes other DNA sequences encoding the same CDR3. The chain employs TRBV5-1 and TRBJ2-7, with D possibly TRBD2 on 5 matching bases. This CDR3 has 13 residues. Germline values: CDR1 SGHRS, CDR2 YFSETQ. Trimming removed 3 bases at V and 2 bases at J, with 9 bases between. CDR3: CASSSTGTYEQYF. Here the CDR3 DNA reads TGCGCCAGCAGCTCGACGGGAACCTACGAGCAGTACTTC.

Many counts were recorded for this clone. This chain joins TRBV4-2 and TRBJ2-7; 9 bases are shared with TRBD2. Trimming at V came to 1 base and at J to 6 bases, leaving 7 bases not matched to a gene. Germline CDR1 LGHNA, CDR2 YNFKEQ. CDR3 length equals 15 residues. The CDR3 coding sequence is TGTGCCAGCAGCCAAGCTGCGGGAGGGCCGAGCGAGCAGTACTTC. Protein: CASSQAAGGPSEQYF.

The rearrangement joins TRBV7-9 to TRBJ2-5; D perhaps matches TRBD1 (6 bases). The J call is uncertain, as TRBJ2-7 better fits the DNA end. The germline CDR1 and CDR2 sequences are SEHNR and FQNEAQ (reference sequence). The CDR3 loop spans 15 amino acids. The CDR3 nucleotides are TGTGCCAGCAGCCCCCCTACAGGGAACCTCTACGAGCAGTACTTC. It encodes CASSPPTGNLYEQYF.

The rearrangement links TRBV15 to TRBJ2-3; 10 nucleotides match TRBD2. The V gene's germline CDR1 is LNHNV and CDR2 YYDKDF (reference sequence). The V gene end was trimmed by 5 bases and the J gene end by 6 bases; junction bases not matched to a gene: 17. This CDR3 has 18 amino acids. The CDR3 is CATSQSLLAGVAEDTQYF. CDR3 bases: TGTGCCACCAGCCAGAGTTTGCTAGCGGGAGTCGCGGAGGATACGCAGTATTTT.

As for this clone: This is likely an artifact of a read error, given a far larger clone one base away. Other DNA sequences in this specimen translate into the identical CDR3. The gene calls are TRBV15 and TRBJ2-1; D is undetermined. Between the trimmed V and J ends, which lost 3 bases and 4 bases, there was a span of 4 bases. The CDR3 totals 12 residues. Germline V gene lookup returns CDR1 LNHNV and CDR2 YYDKDF (reference sequence). The CDR3 DNA reads as TGTGCCACCAGCAGGGATTACAATGAGCAGTTCTTC. Residues: CATSRDYNEQFF.

The chain recombines TRBV25-1 with TRBJ2-7; no definite D call. CDR3 size: 14 residues. V lost 4 bases, J lost 5 bases, and 15 bases lay in between. CDR1 and CDR2 (germline): MGHDK, SYGVNS. The CDR3 DNA reads as TGTGCCAGCAGTGCCGACCTTGGTTGGCACGAGCAGTACTTC. Its protein product is CASSADLGWHEQYF.

This rearrangement joins TRBV6-5 to TRBJ2-3; D ambiguous. Trimming removed 6 bases at V and 8 bases at J, with 15 bases between. CDR3 size: 13 residues. CDR1 and CDR2 from the germline V gene are MNHEY and SVGAGI. The CDR3 region is CASRERELGTQYF. The CDR3 nucleotides read TGTGCCAGCAGGGAACGTGAGTTGGGTACGCAGTATTTT.

This clone was picked up many times. At one of its ends the junction is not consistent with the germline gene, which may arise from a read error. At the DNA level, this CDR3 is encoded by other sequences in the same sample as well. V usage is TRBV27 and J usage is TRBJ1-2; TRBD1 agrees at 8 bases. The germline gives CDR1 MNHEY, CDR2 SMNVEV (reference sequence). CDR3 length: 13 residues. The CDR3 coding sequence is TGTGCCAGCAGGTTATCAGGGGGCGATGGCTACACCTTC. Translated: CASRLSGGDGYTF.

The chain recombines TRBV28 with TRBJ1-2; D is uncertain. V was cut by 6 bases and J by 2 bases, with 10 bases left in between. There are 13 residues in the CDR3. Germline V lookup: CDR1 MDHEN, CDR2 SYDVKM. Written as DNA, the CDR3 is TGTGCCAGCAGAAATACAGACAACTATGGCTACACCTTC. This translates into CASRNTDNYGYTF.

The gene calls are TRBV10-3 and TRBJ2-1; 9 bases are a match to TRBD1. The CDR3 totals 15 residues. Germline V gene data show CDR1 as ENHRY and CDR2 as SYGVKD. V dropped 10 bases and J dropped 7; count of bases not matched to a gene: 14. The CDR3 region has the DNA TGTGCCACCGGAGAAGGGACAGGGAGGGGAAATGAGCAGTTCTTC. Translation gives CATGEGTGRGNEQFF.

This clone was observed once. This chain joins TRBV18 and TRBJ1-2; 10 positions match TRBD1. Germline assignment: CDR1 KGHSH and CDR2 LQKENI. V shed 3 bases and J 0 bases; nucleotides not matched to a gene: 4. The CDR3 runs 16 residues. CDR3 amino acids: CASSPGTGVANYGYTF. CDR3 bases: TGTGCCAGCTCACCCGGGACAGGGGTAGCTAACTATGGCTACACCTTC.

The chain combines TRBV25-1 with TRBJ1-6, with unresolved D. Per germline, CDR1 MGHDK and CDR2 SYGVNS. The CDR3 covers 15 residues. Trimming removed 4 bases from V and 7 bases from J, with 14 bases in between. CDR3: CASSVGIGRNSPLHF. The DNA of the CDR3 is TGTGCCAGCAGTGTTGGTATTGGGAGGAATTCACCCCTCCACTTT.

This chain uses TRBV5-6 with TRBJ2-2; no firm D call. Germline V gene lookup returns CDR1 SGHDT and CDR2 YYEEEE. V was shortened by 4 bases and J by 5 bases, with 6 bases between the two germline ends. The CDR3 sequence is 12 residues long. CDR3 in amino acids: CASSPLTGELFF. The CDR3 nucleotides are TGTGCCAGCAGCCCCCTTACCGGGGAGCTGTTTTTT.

The genes are TRBV5-1 and TRBJ2-7, with D tentatively TRBD1 or TRBD2 (6 bases each). CDR3 length equals 18 residues. Germline V gene data show CDR1 as SGHRS and CDR2 as YFSETQ. The V gene lost 2 bases and the J gene lost 0 bases, with 21 bases spanning the gap. The CDR3 nucleotides read TGCGCCAGCAGCTTCTTGCCTCCCCGGGGGCTTATCTCCTACGAGCAGTACTTC. Its protein product is CASSFLPPRGLISYEQYF. Full variable domain (outside the CDR3, taken from reference TRBV5-1 and TRBJ2-7): KAGVTQTPRYLIKTRGQQVTLSCSPISGHRSVSWYQQTPGQGLQFLFEYFSETQRNKGNFPGRFSGRQFSNSRSEMNVSTLELGDSALYLCASSFLPPRGLISYEQYFGPGTRLTVT.

V usage is TRBV29-1 and J usage is TRBJ2-1, with 10 bases lining up with TRBD2. The CDR3 loop spans 15 amino acids. The V gene's germline CDR1 is SQVTM and CDR2 ANQGSEA. Trimming cost V 7 bases and J 9 bases; bases outside gene matches: 15. The CDR3 region is CSAPRLAGAPSEQFF. The CDR3 nucleotides read TGCAGCGCTCCGCGGCTAGCGGGAGCCCCCAGTGAGCAGTTCTTC.